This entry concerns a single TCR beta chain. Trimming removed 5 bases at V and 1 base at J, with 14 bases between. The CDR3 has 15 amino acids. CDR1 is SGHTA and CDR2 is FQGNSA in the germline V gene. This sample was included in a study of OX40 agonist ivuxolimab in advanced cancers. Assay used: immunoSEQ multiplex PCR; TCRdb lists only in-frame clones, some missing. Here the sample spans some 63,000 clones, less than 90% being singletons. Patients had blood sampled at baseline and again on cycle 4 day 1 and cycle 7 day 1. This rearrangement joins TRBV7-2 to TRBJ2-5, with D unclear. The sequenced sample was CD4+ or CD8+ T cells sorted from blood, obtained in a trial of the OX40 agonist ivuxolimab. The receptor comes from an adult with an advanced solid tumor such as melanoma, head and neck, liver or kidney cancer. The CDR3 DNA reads TGTGCCAGCAGCGCGTCGGGCAACCGCCAAGAGACCCAGTACTTC. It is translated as CASSASGNRQETQYF.